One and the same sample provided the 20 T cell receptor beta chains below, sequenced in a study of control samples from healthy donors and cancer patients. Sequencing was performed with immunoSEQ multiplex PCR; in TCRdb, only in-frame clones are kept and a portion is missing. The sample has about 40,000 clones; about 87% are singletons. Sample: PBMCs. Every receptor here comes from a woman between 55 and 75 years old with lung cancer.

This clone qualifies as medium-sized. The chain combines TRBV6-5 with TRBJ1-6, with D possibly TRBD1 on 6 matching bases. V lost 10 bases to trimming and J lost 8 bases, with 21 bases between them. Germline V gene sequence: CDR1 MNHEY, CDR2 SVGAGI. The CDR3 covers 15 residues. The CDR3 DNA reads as TGTGCCACGGGAGGAGGGCAGGGGACGTATTCACCCCTCCACTTT. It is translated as CATGGGQGTYSPLHF.

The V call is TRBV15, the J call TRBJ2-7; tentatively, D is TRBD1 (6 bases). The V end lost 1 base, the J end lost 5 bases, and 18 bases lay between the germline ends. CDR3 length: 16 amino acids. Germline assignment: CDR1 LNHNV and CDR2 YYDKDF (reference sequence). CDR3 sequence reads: CATSRARTGSDDEQYF. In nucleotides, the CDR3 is TGTGCCACCAGCAGAGCGAGAACAGGGTCCGACGACGAGCAGTACTTC.

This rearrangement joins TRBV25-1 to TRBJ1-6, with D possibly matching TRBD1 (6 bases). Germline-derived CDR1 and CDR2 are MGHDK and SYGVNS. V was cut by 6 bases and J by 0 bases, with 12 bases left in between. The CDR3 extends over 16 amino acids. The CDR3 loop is CASSRGGSSYNSPLHF. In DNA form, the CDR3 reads TGTGCCAGCAGCAGGGGAGGGAGCTCCTATAATTCACCCCTCCACTTT.

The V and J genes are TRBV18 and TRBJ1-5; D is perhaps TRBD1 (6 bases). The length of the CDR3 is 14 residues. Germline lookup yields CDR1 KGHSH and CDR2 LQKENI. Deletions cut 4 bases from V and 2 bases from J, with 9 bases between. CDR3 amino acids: CASSQGGGNQPQHF. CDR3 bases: TGTGCCAGCTCACAGGGGGGTGGCAATCAGCCCCAGCATTTT. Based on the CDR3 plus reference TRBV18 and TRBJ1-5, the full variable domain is NAGVMQNPRHLVRRRGQEARLRCSPMKGHSHVYWYRQLPEEGLKFMVYLQKENIIDESGMPKERFSAEFPKEGPSILRIQQVVRGDSAAYFCASSQGGGNQPQHFGDGTRLSIL.

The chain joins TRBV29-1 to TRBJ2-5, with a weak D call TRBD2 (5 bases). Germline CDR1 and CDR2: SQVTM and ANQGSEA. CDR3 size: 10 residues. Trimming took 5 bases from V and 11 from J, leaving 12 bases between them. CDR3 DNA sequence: TGCAGCGTTCTGGACTCGCGGCAGTACTTC. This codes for CSVLDSRQYF.

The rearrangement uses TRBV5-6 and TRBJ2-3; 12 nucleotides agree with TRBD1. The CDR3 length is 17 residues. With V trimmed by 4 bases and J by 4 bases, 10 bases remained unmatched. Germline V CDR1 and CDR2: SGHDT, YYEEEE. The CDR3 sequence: CASSESGTGGFADTQYF. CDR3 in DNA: TGTGCCAGCAGCGAATCCGGGACAGGGGGCTTCGCAGATACGCAGTATTTT.

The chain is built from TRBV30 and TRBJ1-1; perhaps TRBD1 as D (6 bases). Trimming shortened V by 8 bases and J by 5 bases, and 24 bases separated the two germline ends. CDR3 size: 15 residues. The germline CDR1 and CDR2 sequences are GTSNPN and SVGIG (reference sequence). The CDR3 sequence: CAQGRQRPRGTEAFF. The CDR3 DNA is TGTGCCCAAGGAAGACAGAGACCTAGGGGGACTGAAGCTTTCTTT.

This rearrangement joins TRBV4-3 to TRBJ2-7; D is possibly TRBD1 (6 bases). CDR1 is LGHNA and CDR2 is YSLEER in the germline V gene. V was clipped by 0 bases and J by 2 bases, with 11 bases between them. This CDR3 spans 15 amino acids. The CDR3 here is CASSQDSGAAYEQYF. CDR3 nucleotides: TGCGCCAGCAGCCAAGACTCAGGGGCCGCCTACGAGCAGTACTTC.

The CDR3 loop reads CASSYSRRTNTGELFF. CDR3 bases: TGTGCCAGCAGTTACTCTAGGAGAACGAACACCGGGGAGCTGTTTTTT. The chain recombines TRBV6-5 with TRBJ2-2; D unclear. The CDR3 has 16 amino acids. Trimming removed 0 bases from V and 0 bases from J, with 8 bases in between. Germline CDR1 is MNHEY and CDR2 is SVGAGI.

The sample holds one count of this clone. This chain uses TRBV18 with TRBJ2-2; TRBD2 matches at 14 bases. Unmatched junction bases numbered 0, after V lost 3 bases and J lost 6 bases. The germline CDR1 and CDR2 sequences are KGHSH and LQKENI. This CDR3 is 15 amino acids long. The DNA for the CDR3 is TGTGCCAGCTCACCGGGACTAGCGGGAGCCGGGGAGCTGTTTTTT. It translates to CASSPGLAGAGELFF.

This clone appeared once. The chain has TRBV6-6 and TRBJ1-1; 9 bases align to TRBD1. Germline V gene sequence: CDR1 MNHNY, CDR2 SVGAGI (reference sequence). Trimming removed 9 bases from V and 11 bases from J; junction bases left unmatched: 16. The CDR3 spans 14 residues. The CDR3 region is CASYGTTGGGWAFF. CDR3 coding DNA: TGTGCCAGTTATGGGACAACAGGGGGCGGATGGGCTTTCTTT.

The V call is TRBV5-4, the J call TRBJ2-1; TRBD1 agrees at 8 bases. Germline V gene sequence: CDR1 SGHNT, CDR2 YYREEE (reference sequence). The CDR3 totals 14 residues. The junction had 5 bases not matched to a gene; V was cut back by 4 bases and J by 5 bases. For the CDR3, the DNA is TGTGCCAGCAGCGCGGACAGGGAGGACAATGAGCAGTTCTTC. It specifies CASSADREDNEQFF.

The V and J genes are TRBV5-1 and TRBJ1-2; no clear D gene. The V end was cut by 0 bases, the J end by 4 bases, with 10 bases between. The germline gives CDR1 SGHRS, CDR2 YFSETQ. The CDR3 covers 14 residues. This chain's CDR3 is CASSLESGIYGYTF. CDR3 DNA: TGCGCCAGCAGCTTGGAATCGGGGATCTATGGCTACACCTTC. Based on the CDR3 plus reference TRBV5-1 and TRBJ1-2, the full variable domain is KAGVTQTPRYLIKTRGQQVTLSCSPISGHRSVSWYQQTPGQGLQFLFEYFSETQRNKGNFPGRFSGRQFSNSRSEMNVSTLELGDSALYLCASSLESGIYGYTFGSGTRLTVV.

Written as DNA, the CDR3 is TGTGCCAGCTATAGTCAGTCCTATGGCTACACCTTC. Translating gives CASYSQSYGYTF. The J gene is TRBJ1-2, the V gene TRBV28, with D uncertain. Germline V gene data show CDR1 as MDHEN and CDR2 as SYDVKM. The CDR3 totals 12 residues. V gave up 8 bases and J gave up 4 bases, with 11 bases separating them.

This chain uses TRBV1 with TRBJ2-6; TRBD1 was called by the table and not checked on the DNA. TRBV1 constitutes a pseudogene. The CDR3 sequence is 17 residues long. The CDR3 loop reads CTSTTGDPISGANVLTF. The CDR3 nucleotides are TGCACCAGCACCACAGGGGACCCCATCTCTGGGGCCAACGTCCTGACTTTC.

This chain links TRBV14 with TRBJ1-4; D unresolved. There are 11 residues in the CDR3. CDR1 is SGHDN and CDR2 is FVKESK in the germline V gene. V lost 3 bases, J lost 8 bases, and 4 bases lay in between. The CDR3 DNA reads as TGTGCCAGCAGCCAGTACGAAAAACTGTTTTTT. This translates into CASSQYEKLFF.

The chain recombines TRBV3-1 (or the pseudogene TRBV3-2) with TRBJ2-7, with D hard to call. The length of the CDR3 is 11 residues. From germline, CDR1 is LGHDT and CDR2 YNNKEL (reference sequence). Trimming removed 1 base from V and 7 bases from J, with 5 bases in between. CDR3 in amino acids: CASSQVREQYF. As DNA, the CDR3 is TGTGCCAGCAGCCAAGTGAGAGAGCAGTACTTC.

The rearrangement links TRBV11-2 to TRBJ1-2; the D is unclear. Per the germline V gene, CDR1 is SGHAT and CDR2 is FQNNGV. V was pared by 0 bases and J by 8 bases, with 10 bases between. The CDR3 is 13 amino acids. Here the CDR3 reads CASSLDQEVGYTF. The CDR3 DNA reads TGTGCCAGCAGCTTAGACCAGGAGGTGGGCTACACCTTC.

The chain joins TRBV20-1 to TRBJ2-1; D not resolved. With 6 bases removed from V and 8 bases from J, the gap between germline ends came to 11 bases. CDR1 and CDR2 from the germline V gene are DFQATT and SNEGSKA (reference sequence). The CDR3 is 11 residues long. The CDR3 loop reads CSAVASDEQFF. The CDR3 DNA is TGCAGTGCGGTTGCTTCCGATGAGCAGTTCTTC.

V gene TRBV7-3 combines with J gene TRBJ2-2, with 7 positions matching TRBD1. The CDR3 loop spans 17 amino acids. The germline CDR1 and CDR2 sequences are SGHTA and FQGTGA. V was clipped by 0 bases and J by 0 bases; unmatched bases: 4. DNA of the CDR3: TGTGCCAGCAGCTTAACGGGCAGGGGGACGAACACCGGGGAGCTGTTTTTT. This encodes CASSLTGRGTNTGELFF.